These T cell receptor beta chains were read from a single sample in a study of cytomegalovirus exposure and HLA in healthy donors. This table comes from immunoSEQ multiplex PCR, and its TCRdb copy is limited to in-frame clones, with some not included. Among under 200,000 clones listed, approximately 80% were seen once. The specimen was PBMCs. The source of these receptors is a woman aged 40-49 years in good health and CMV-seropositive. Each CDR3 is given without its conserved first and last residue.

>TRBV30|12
AWSDGGAGETQY
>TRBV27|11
ASSLGGSRPQH
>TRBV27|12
ASSLETGTGALV
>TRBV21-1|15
ASSEEEHGRVHQPQH
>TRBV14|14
ASSQVETGSGLWPH
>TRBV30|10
AWNRDTDTQY
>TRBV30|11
AWGEGKDTEAF
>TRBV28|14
ASSWVGHSPNTEAF
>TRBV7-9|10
ASSSQGYEQY
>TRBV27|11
ASRGRADYEQY
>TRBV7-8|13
ASSLMGLSGNTIY
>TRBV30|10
APRGGNTEAF
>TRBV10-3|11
ATEDRGFYEQY
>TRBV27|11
ASRTRGNTEAF
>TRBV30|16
AWSSTGKGDTRILEQY
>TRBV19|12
ASSRDRSNYGYT
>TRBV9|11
ASSGGTVHEQY
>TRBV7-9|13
ASSLSRGGQETQY
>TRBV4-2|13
ASSQDQGNGETQY
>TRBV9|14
ASSAGGRGGQETQY
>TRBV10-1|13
ASSETSGAYNEQF
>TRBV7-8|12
ASSYRVKDYGYT
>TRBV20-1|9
SARTGGTQY
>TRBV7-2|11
ASSLNFADTQY
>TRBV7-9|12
ASSLREGTDTQY
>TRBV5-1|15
ASSKEASGSKSGELF
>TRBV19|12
ASSRTGDNQPQH
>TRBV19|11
ASSYREAGELF
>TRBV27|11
ASSFRGWDIQY
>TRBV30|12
AWSKGEVINEQF
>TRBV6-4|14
ASRTGDGPINEKLF
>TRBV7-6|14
ASSLVASGSTDTQY
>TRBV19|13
ASSREGQGKAEAF
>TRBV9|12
ASSVGLDQDTQY
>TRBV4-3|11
ASSQEENRDLF
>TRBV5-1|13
ASSPGDSSYNEQF
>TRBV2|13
ASNTGGSGGDTQY
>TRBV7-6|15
ASSPNLGSLRTGELF
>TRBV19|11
ASSGTGFYEQY
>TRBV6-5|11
ASSFDRNQPQH
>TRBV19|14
ASSTDSRSYNSPLH